This is a list of T cell receptor beta chains from one sample in a study of blood T cell repertoires in COVID-19. Profiled with immunoSEQ multiplex PCR; TCRdb holds only in-frame clones, not every one. The repertoire holds approximately 360,000 clones, around 87% seen once, with more than 1.5% in the top ten. The sample taken for sequencing was PBMCs or T cells enriched from blood (not recorded which). These receptor sequences come from a man aged 40-55 years in a cohort exposed to, infected with or recovered from COVID-19 (not recorded which). The CDR3 runs from the conserved cysteine through the conserved F or W. Each record gives: D gene, J gene, V gene, CDR3 length, clone size, CDR3 DNA, CDR3 protein. D genes are given only for firm matches. Some rows have no size entry. The others give once, few or many, or a class for an expanded clone.

d_call: .; j_call: TRBJ1-2; v_call: TRBV5-4; cdr3_length: 13; clone_size: .; cdr3_nt: TGTGCCAGCAGCTTGGACAGAAACTATGGCTACACCTTC; cdr3_aa: CASSLDRNYGYTF
d_call: .; j_call: TRBJ2-5; v_call: TRBV7-9; cdr3_length: 16; clone_size: .; cdr3_nt: TGTGCCAGCAGCCCCCCGGGTAGCGGAGCCCAAGAGACCCAGTACTTC; cdr3_aa: CASSPPGSGAQETQYF
d_call: TRBD1; j_call: TRBJ2-3; v_call: TRBV2; cdr3_length: 15; clone_size: .; cdr3_nt: TGTGCCAGCAGTCCCAGGGGGAAAGCCACAGATACGCAGTATTTT; cdr3_aa: CASSPRGKATDTQYF
d_call: .; j_call: TRBJ1-6; v_call: TRBV6-1; cdr3_length: 15; clone_size: .; cdr3_nt: TGTGCCAGCAGTGAACAACAGGGTTTTAATTCACCCCTCCACTTT; cdr3_aa: CASSEQQGFNSPLHF
d_call: TRBD2; j_call: TRBJ2-1; v_call: TRBV3-1/TRBV3-2; cdr3_length: 19; clone_size: .; cdr3_nt: TGTGCCAGCAGCCAACTAGCGGGAGCATTTCTGGGCTCCTACAATGAGCAGTTCTTC; cdr3_aa: CASSQLAGAFLGSYNEQFF
d_call: .; j_call: TRBJ2-2; v_call: TRBV5-1; cdr3_length: 14; clone_size: .; cdr3_nt: TGCGCCAGCAGCTTGGCGAGAATGACCGGGGAGCTGTTTTTT; cdr3_aa: CASSLARMTGELFF
d_call: TRBD2; j_call: TRBJ2-1; v_call: TRBV9; cdr3_length: 20; clone_size: .; cdr3_nt: TGTGCCAGCAGCGTAGAGGGTGGGACTAGCGGGAGAAGCTCCTACAATGAGCAGTTCTTC; cdr3_aa: CASSVEGGTSGRSSYNEQFF
d_call: .; j_call: TRBJ1-6; v_call: TRBV6-5; cdr3_length: 12; clone_size: .; cdr3_nt: TGTGCCAGCAGACAGTATAATTCACCCCTCCACTTT; cdr3_aa: CASRQYNSPLHF
d_call: TRBD2; j_call: TRBJ2-2; v_call: TRBV6-5; cdr3_length: 16; clone_size: .; cdr3_nt: TGTGCCAGCAGTTACGCGGCTAGCGGGAGCCCCGGGGAGCTGTTTTTT; cdr3_aa: CASSYAASGSPGELFF
d_call: .; j_call: TRBJ1-1; v_call: TRBV10-3; cdr3_length: 14; clone_size: once; cdr3_nt: TGTGCCATCAGTGAACAGGGCCCGAACACTGAAGCTTTCTTT; cdr3_aa: CAISEQGPNTEAFF
d_call: .; j_call: TRBJ1-1; v_call: TRBV3-1/TRBV3-2; cdr3_length: 13; clone_size: .; cdr3_nt: TGTGCCAGCAGCCAGGACAGGAACACTGAAGCTTTCTTT; cdr3_aa: CASSQDRNTEAFF
d_call: TRBD1; j_call: TRBJ2-7; v_call: TRBV6-5; cdr3_length: 15; clone_size: .; cdr3_nt: TGTGCCAGCAGTCCCCGGACAGGGTTTTTCTACGAGCAGTACTTC; cdr3_aa: CASSPRTGFFYEQYF
d_call: .; j_call: TRBJ1-2; v_call: TRBV29-1; cdr3_length: 12; clone_size: .; cdr3_nt: TGCAGCGTTGATTTCGGTGATTATGGCTACACCTTC; cdr3_aa: CSVDFGDYGYTF
d_call: TRBD2; j_call: TRBJ2-5; v_call: TRBV3-1/TRBV3-2; cdr3_length: 14; clone_size: .; cdr3_nt: TGTGCCAGCAGCCTAGGGACTATCAAAGAGACCCAGTACTTC; cdr3_aa: CASSLGTIKETQYF
d_call: .; j_call: TRBJ1-1; v_call: TRBV5-8; cdr3_length: 14; clone_size: .; cdr3_nt: TGTGCCAGCACCTGGGGGGGGCGAAGGACTGAAGCTTTCTTT; cdr3_aa: CASTWGGRRTEAFF
d_call: TRBD2; j_call: TRBJ2-7; v_call: TRBV5-1; cdr3_length: 18; clone_size: .; cdr3_nt: TGCGCCAGCAGCTTGGTAGGGACTAGCGGGAGTGTATCCTACGAGCAGTACTTC; cdr3_aa: CASSLVGTSGSVSYEQYF
d_call: .; j_call: TRBJ2-3; v_call: TRBV28; cdr3_length: 14; clone_size: .; cdr3_nt: TGTGCCAGCACCATCTTCGAGGGGGTTAATACGCAGTATTTT; cdr3_aa: CASTIFEGVNTQYF
d_call: TRBD2; j_call: TRBJ2-1; v_call: TRBV30; cdr3_length: 15; clone_size: .; cdr3_nt: TGTGCCTGGAGTCGGGGACTAGCGGGTTTGAATGAGCAGTTCTTC; cdr3_aa: CAWSRGLAGLNEQFF
d_call: TRBD1; j_call: TRBJ1-6; v_call: TRBV6-4; cdr3_length: 18; clone_size: once; cdr3_nt: TGTGCCAGCAGTGAACCACACAGGGGGCAGCGCTATAATTCACCCCTCCACTTT; cdr3_aa: CASSEPHRGQRYNSPLHF